The sequence of this T cell receptor (beta chain) was determined in a study of cytomegalovirus exposure and HLA in healthy donors listed by TCRdb under 2017. With respect to the entire study: In an earlier analysis of several hundred of the donors, roughly 300 Gb of sequence data and 100 million or so unique TCR beta sequences from 150 million to 200 million T cells were reported. A later genetic analysis used genome-wide SNP genotypes for about 55% of the 666 donors, treating that subset as a discovery cohort. To study patterns of TCR occurrence, a later analysis re-analyzed previously published TCR beta repertoires from around 670 donors and added high-resolution HLA genotyping. The number of donors typed differed by locus, with 629-630 for A, B, C, DRB1 and DQB1, around 500 for DQA1, about 610 for DPA1, and about 450 for DPB1. Using immunosequencing, the study profiled T cell repertoires from about 620 subjects and related those repertoires to cytomegalovirus serostatus. The study aimed to test whether cataloging public T cell receptors could reveal signatures of past pathogen exposure. In an earlier analysis of roughly 600 of the donors, high-throughput TCR beta sequencing was used to judge whether each TCR beta V gene segment behaved as functional or pseudogenic. Rather than using new phenotypic data, the later analysis identified candidate immune exposures from TCR beta sequences and from how often those sequences occurred across donors. Every discovery cohort repertoire had been produced on one sequencing platform. Donor age, sex, ethnicity and CMV serostatus were compiled together with the repertoire data. About 310 gigabases of sequencing data and tens of millions of unique TCR sequences were included in an early release covering roughly 600 HLA-typed donors. Along with the roughly 670-subject first cohort, a separate validation cohort of over a hundred different subjects was used. Several DR-DQ haplotypes were handled as single units for association and clustering because linkage in the cohort was strong. Among some 400 genotyped donors of the cohort, an average of approximately 200,000 unique TCR beta nucleotide sequences was sequenced per donor, of which roughly 18% were non-productive. Of the roughly 390 genotyped donors, over 65% fell in the genetic ancestry cluster associated with self-reported Caucasian donors. The study combined high-throughput TCR immunosequencing, statistical association of individual TCRs with disease status, and machine learning to predict cytomegalovirus infection status. Class I and class II HLA loci were covered by the typing at four-digit resolution.

Study-wide conclusions, independent of this receptor: Compared with equally common non-associated chains, HLA-associated TCR beta chains in a later analysis were more clonally expanded and had lower generation probabilities. According to a later analysis, TCR association rates differed among HLA loci, with DRB1 alleles showing the most associated TCRs and HLA-C alleles showing the fewest. For the cohort, immune exposure information was limited to CMV serostatus. Linkage disequilibrium might explain the correlated functional status among segregating V segments, but an unknown experimental factor could not be ruled out. A later genetic analysis associated a missense DCLRE1C variant with V-gene and J-gene trimming of TCR beta chains, and an independent cohort replicated the association. Sequencing depth was assumed to be roughly uniform across donors in the presence/absence analyses, though that assumption may not hold. According to a later analysis, parvovirus B19, influenza, CMV and Epstein-Barr virus appeared linked to several top co-occurrence clusters. The cohort was sequenced for TCR beta chains only, and without alpha or paired-chain data the features that could be detected were limited. Broadly in line with IMGT annotations, most TCR beta V segments showed up in productive rearrangements about 90% or about 30% of the time in an earlier analysis of approximately 600 of the donors. In the study, approximately 160 TCR beta chains were listed as associated with cytomegalovirus. According to a later analysis, most CMV-associated TCR beta chains appeared to be HLA-restricted, and the HLA associations seemed to be driven largely by CMV exposure. The sequencing pipeline was judged likely to have produced a cluster of highly shared sequence variants as a technical artifact. Because some donors lacked HLA typing at each locus, the association tests relied only on the typed subset. Most TCR sequences were observed very rarely across donors, whereas some public TCRs were present in many individuals. In both the original and validation cohorts, the classifier was reported to diagnose cytomegalovirus status with high specificity and sensitivity. Assigning TCR associations to individual alleles was difficult when HLA alleles, especially DR and DQ, strongly co-occurred. The earlier analysis of some 560 of the donors excluded roughly 17 rarely observed V segments, including chromosome 9 orphons, because counts were too low. Specific HLA alleles were associated with 16,951 TCR beta sequences at a false discovery rate of 0.05 in a later analysis. In vitro tests confirmed that a few of the cytomegalovirus-associated TCR beta chains recognize cytomegalovirus antigens. In a later genetic analysis, fewer N-insertions in productive TCRs were reported among donors in an Asian-associated ancestry cluster than the 666-donor mean. It was suggested by the authors that the approach could potentially be generalized to other disease states and immunological phenotypes. A further reported finding was that TCR beta sequences accurately predicted the HLA-A and HLA-B alleles for most subjects in the first cohort.

Receptors were amplified or captured by the immunoSEQ multiplex PCR assay. A mixture of 60 forward primers for TCR Vbeta segments and 13 reverse primers for TCR Jbeta segments was used in the multiplex PCR. Amplification of the CDR3 region of rearranged TCR beta genes was performed with a multiplex PCR assay on genomic DNA. On the Illumina HiSeq System, the amplified TCR beta libraries were sequenced as 87-base-pair reads. The original methods were these. Across the roughly 670 repertoires, a later analysis counted 60 million to 90 million unique TCR beta chains, around 11 million of which were shared by at least two donors. A nearest-neighbor algorithm error-corrected the raw reads and collapsed the reads into unique sequences, merging closely related sequences to remove PCR and sequencing errors. CDR3 sequences were aligned to IMGT reference sequences to assign V, D and J gene segments. For a sequence to be retained, at least a six-nucleotide match to both a V gene segment and a J gene segment was required. A rearrangement counted as productive if the CDR3 had no stop codons and remained in frame with V and J, and every other rearrangement counted as non-productive. CDR3 was defined by IMGT convention, running from the second conserved V-encoded cysteine to the conserved J-encoded phenylalanine. Sequences without an unambiguous match to a single V gene segment were excluded from the earlier analysis of 587 of the donors. In an earlier analysis of 587 of the donors, a V segment was called functional when productive rearrangements were above 56.7%, and segregating when the standard deviation between donors exceeded 5%. A statistical classification framework was built for diagnosing cytomegalovirus status from the catalog of TCR beta chain sequences. In a later analysis, TCR nucleotide sequences were compared against IMGT/GENE-DB human TR gene sequences so that V and J genes could be assigned. Using the TCRdist pipeline, a later analysis assigned CDR3 sequences along with most-parsimonious VDJ recombination scenarios. In a later analysis, every TCR beta chain was defined by the combination of its CDR3 amino acid sequence and its V-gene family, and reads without a unique V-gene family were dropped. As a way to deal with suspected cross-contamination and a sequencing artifact, a later analysis dropped under 600 nucleotide sequences that were highly shared and had low generation probability. For each public chain, a later analysis derived a clonal expansion index from normalized ranks of inferred template counts within each repertoire. Generation probabilities in a later analysis came from a VDJ recombination model fitted to out-of-frame rearrangements, and those results were checked against IGoR. Hypergeometric tests were used in a later analysis to score TCR-TCR, TCR-HLA and TCR-CMV co-occurrence, with a repertoire-size bias correction applied to the TCR pairs. To estimate false discovery rates, a later analysis permuted the HLA or CMV assignments 20 times. In a later analysis, co-occurring TCRs were grouped with DBSCAN, and TCRdist sequence similarity was added when clustering was performed within HLA-allele-positive subsets. Repertoires with fewer than 30,000 or more than 120,000 public chains, plus five repertoires with anomalous nucleotide sharing, were excluded from co-occurrence clustering. TCRdb carries this immuneACCESS record with in-frame sequences only. Its versions omit some clonotypes, under half of them owing to an unresolved V gene in the studies checked, with the rest unexplained. V and J calls and clone size are given by that table; D and trimming were obtained from the DNA. The sample includes 90,000 to 150,000 clones, with roughly 79% observed a single time. The ten largest clones represent 2% to 2.5% of the sample.

The cohort consisted of hundreds of healthy bone marrow donors. All cohort members were sampled while nominally healthy, although unrecorded immune exposures were likely present. The donor was CMV seronegative and belonged to the group of 352 seronegative cohort members. A peripheral blood sample was provided by each donor, and peripheral blood mononuclear cells were used for TCR beta sequencing. Genomic DNA was extracted from the blood cell samples with the Qiagen DNeasy Blood Extraction Kit. With regard to this clone: Its binding antigen is unknown. No much larger clone is present one base from it, and per-base qualities are unavailable.

This TCR derives from a woman in her thirties or forties in good health and CMV-seronegative. Sequences were obtained from PBMCs.

The CDR3 reads as follows: CASGTQARSGNTIYF. DNA sequence: TGTGCCAGTGGGACACAGGCACGCTCTGGAAACACCATATATTTT. The rearranged chain carries TRBV19 and TRBJ1-3; matching of 6 bases hints at TRBD1 as the D gene. The CDR3 covers 15 residues, taking in both the cysteine and the phenylalanine. Only the CDR3 portion is preserved as DNA: 45 bases, with reading frame beginning at the first base. Taken from the germline V gene (reference sequence), the CDR1 and CDR2 loops are LNHDA and SQIVND. Trimming removed 8 bases from V and 0 bases from J, leaving 14 bases between the germline ends. Supplemented by the reference TRBV19 and TRBJ1-3 proteins around the CDR3, the complete variable domain is DGGITQSPKYLFRKEGQNVTLSCEQNLNHDAMYWYRQDPGQGLRLIYYSQIVNDFQKGDIAEGYSVSREKKESFPLTVTSAQKNPTAFYLCASGTQARSGNTIYFGEGSWLTVV.